This T cell receptor (beta chain) originates from a study of shared clonotypes between healthy human individuals. On the study more broadly: CD4 naive and CD4 memory each took three plates per donor, while CD8 naive took two and CD8 memory one.

This CDR3 is built from 12 residues. Germline values: CDR1 SNHLY, CDR2 FYNNEI. V gave up 7 bases and J gave up 5 bases, with 11 bases separating them. Each sorted subset replicate got 200 ng genomic DNA, tens of thousands of genomes. This table comes from immunoSEQ multiplex PCR, and its TCRdb copy is limited to in-frame clones, with some not included. Here the sample spans about 1 million clones, 65% to 80% being singletons. As for this clone: Antigen: not known.

Every donor was a Caucasian adult from Nashville, Tennessee. Study-level findings and limits: Between a handful of donors, naive CD4 clonotypes were shared at a level of around 5.1%.

V usage is TRBV2 and J usage is TRBJ2-5, with a weak D call TRBD2 (7 bases). The receptor comes from a young man in good health. The specimen sequenced was memory CD4+ T cells sorted from blood. Specified subset: CD45RA-negative fraction. CDR3 amino acids: CASMGGGETQYF. CDR3 DNA: TGTGCCAGCATGGGAGGGGGGGAGACCCAGTACTTC.